One sample yielded the 25 T cell receptor beta chains listed below, sequenced in a study of blood T cells in healthy people across ages. A second about 7 to 11 cycle PCR used barcoded and J-beta primers. TCRdb analysed the 5' RACE reads with MiXCR anew, one entry per CDR3 protein. The sample yields about 670,000 distinct CDR3 sequences, over 40% seen once. The specimen sequenced was blood. The origin of the receptors is an older man in good health.

The chain recombines TRBV9 with TRBJ2-5; 8 nucleotides line up with TRBD1. V shed 1 base, J shed 4 bases, and the junction held 6 bases outside the gene matches. Per germline, CDR1 SGDLS and CDR2 YYNGEE. This CDR3 is built from 15 residues. The DNA of the CDR3 is TGTGCCAGCAGCGTACCGACAGGGGCCGGAGAGACCCAGTACTTC. Translated, it gives CASSVPTGAGETQYF. The full variable domain, in which reference TRBV9 and TRBJ2-5 provide the parts outside the CDR3, is DSGVTQTPKHLITATGQRVTLRCSPRSGDLSVYWYQQSLDQGLQFLIQYYNGEERAKGNILERFSAQQFPDLHSELNLSSLELGDSALYFCASSVPTGAGETQYFGPGTRLLVL.

The chain links TRBV11-2 to TRBJ1-5; 7 nucleotides line up with TRBD1. The V and J ends lost 6 bases and 5 bases, in that order; junction bases with no gene match: 10. The CDR3 totals 15 residues. Germline CDR1 SGHAT, CDR2 FQNNGV. CDR3 DNA: TGTGCCAGCAGGGCTGCAGGGGGTGGGGATCAGCCCCAGCATTTT. Translating gives CASRAAGGGDQPQHF. The variable domain in full, completed from reference TRBV11-2 and TRBJ1-5, reads EAGVAQSPRYKIIEKRQSVAFWCNPISGHATLYWYQQILGQGPKLLIQFQNNGVVDDSQLPKDRFSAERLKGVDSTLKIQPAKLEDSAVYLCASRAAGGGDQPQHFGDGTRLSIL.

This clonotype was counted only a few times. V gene TRBV20-1 combines with J gene TRBJ2-7, with TRBD2 matching 8 bases. The J call is uncertain, as TRBJ2-5 better fits the DNA end. Germline-derived CDR1 and CDR2 are DFQATT and SNEGSKA (reference sequence). The CDR3 consists of 19 residues. The CDR3 loop is CSASTPGPQAGVLKETQYF. The CDR3 DNA sequence: TGCAGTGCTAGTACTCCGGGGCCTCAAGCGGGGGTCTTGAAGGAGACCCAGTACTTC.

This chain links TRBV6-1 with TRBJ1-2; 9 bases map to TRBD1. There are 20 residues in the CDR3. V shed 7 bases, J shed 0 bases, and the junction held 21 bases outside the gene matches. Per germline, CDR1 MNHNS and CDR2 SASEGT. In nucleotides, the CDR3 is TGTGCCAGCACCAATTCTCACACACAGGGGGCGAGGGTGTCTAACTATGGCTACACCTTC. As protein: CASTNSHTQGARVSNYGYTF.

V gene TRBV4-3 combines with J gene TRBJ1-6, with unresolved D. Germline assignment: CDR1 LGHNA and CDR2 YSLEER. This CDR3 is 15 amino acids long. The V gene lost 1 base and the J gene lost 9 bases, with 13 bases spanning the gap. CDR3 sequence (DNA): TGCGCCAGCAGCCAAGTTGATAGGGTGCGTTCACCCCTCCACTTT. It translates to CASSQVDRVRSPLHF.

The J gene is TRBJ2-4, the V gene TRBV4-1; D unclear. Between the trimmed V and J ends, which lost 0 bases and 1 base, there was a span of 10 bases. CDR3 length equals 16 residues. CDR1 MGHRA and CDR2 YSYEKL come from the germline V gene. CDR3 sequence reads: CASSQDVTGAKNIQYF. CDR3 sequence (DNA): TGCGCCAGCAGCCAAGATGTGACCGGGGCCAAAAACATTCAGTACTTC.

In its sample, this clonotype was seen a few times. The chain employs TRBV7-2 and TRBJ2-7; D not resolved. V was trimmed by 1 base and J by 1 base, leaving 14 bases between them. Per germline, CDR1 SGHTA and CDR2 FQGNSA. CDR3 size: 16 residues. CDR3 DNA: TGTGCCAGCAGCTTAGAGCTCGCCGGCACGTCCTACGAGCAGTACTTC. This translates into CASSLELAGTSYEQYF.

The table lists this clonotype with a few counts. This rearrangement joins TRBV4-2 to TRBJ2-3, with 9 nucleotides matching TRBD2. The CDR3 extends over 16 amino acids. V lost 0 bases to trimming and J lost 6 bases; unmatched junction nucleotides: 7. Per germline, CDR1 LGHNA and CDR2 YNFKEQ. In DNA, the CDR3 is TGTGCCAGCAGCCAAGATACGGTAGCGGGGGCCGATACGCAGTATTTT. This gives the protein CASSQDTVAGADTQYF.

The gene calls are TRBV29-1 and TRBJ1-2; a possible D gene is TRBD1 (5 bases). This CDR3 has 10 residues. Germline CDR1 reads SQVTM; CDR2 reads ANQGSEA. Trimming cost V 8 bases and J 8 bases, with 12 bases left between them. The CDR3 DNA reads TGCAGCTCGGGGGAGAGGGGCTACACCTTC. Encoded protein: CSSGERGYTF.

A single count supports this clonotype. This chain links TRBV6-2 or TRBV6-3 with TRBJ2-3; 8 bases line up with TRBD2. This CDR3 has 16 amino acids. Germline V gene data show CDR1 as MNHEY and CDR2 as SVGEGT. V shed 4 bases and J 4 bases; nucleotides not matched to a gene: 10. CDR3: CASSSQRTSTPDTQYF. CDR3 nucleotides: TGTGCCAGCAGTTCCCAAAGGACTAGCACCCCAGATACGCAGTATTTT.

As to this clonotype: A much larger clone lies one base from this, so it may be a read error. This chain links TRBV6-2 or TRBV6-3 with TRBJ2-7, with 10 bases lining up with TRBD2. The CDR3 covers 17 residues. Trimming removed 10 bases from V and 3 bases from J; junction bases left unmatched: 18. CDR1 and CDR2 from the germline V gene are MNHEY and SVGEGT. The CDR3 DNA follows: TGTGCCACTACCCCTGGGCTAGCGGGAGCGTCGGGCTACGAGCAGTACTTC. Protein sequence: CATTPGLAGASGYEQYF.

This sequence joins TRBV12-3 or TRBV12-4 and TRBJ2-5; no definite D call. V dropped 3 bases and J dropped 7 bases, with 12 bases sitting between them. This CDR3 comprises 13 residues. CDR3 in amino acids: CASSLDVSGTQYF. CDR3 DNA: TGTGCCAGCAGTTTGGACGTCTCGGGGACCCAGTACTTC.

The CDR3 loop reads CASSHGRISGANVLTF. In DNA, the CDR3 is TGTGCCAGCAGCCATGGACGGATCTCTGGGGCCAACGTCCTGACTTTC. This chain joins TRBV4-2 and TRBJ2-6; D gene uncertain. CDR1 is LGHNA and CDR2 is YNFKEQ in the germline V gene. V lost 3 bases, J lost 0 bases, and 9 bases lay in between. The CDR3 length is 16 residues.

Comment on this clonotype: This clone may be a read error of a much larger clone one base away. The chain uses TRBV12-3 or TRBV12-4 and TRBJ2-5, with D possibly TRBD2 on 5 matching bases. Between the trimmed V and J ends, which lost 3 bases and 11 bases, there was a span of 19 bases. The CDR3 covers 14 residues. DNA for the CDR3: TGTGCCAGCAGTTTTGGCGGGTCCTACAATGAGCAGTACTTC. Amino acids: CASSFGGSYNEQYF.

V and J are TRBV30 and TRBJ2-2, with a possible D match to TRBD2 (6 bases). CDR1 and CDR2 from the germline V gene are GTSNPN and SVGIG (reference sequence). The length of the CDR3 is 14 residues. Trimming stripped 5 bases from V and 2 bases from J, with 12 bases between. CDR3 DNA: TGTGCCTGGGGTAGGGGACTCAACACCGGGGAGCTGTTTTTT. The encoded protein is CAWGRGLNTGELFF.

The genes are TRBV20-1 and TRBJ2-7; 9 nucleotides agree with TRBD2. This CDR3 has 14 amino acids. V dropped 5 bases and J dropped 1; count of bases not matched to a gene: 6. Germline-derived CDR1 and CDR2 are DFQATT and SNEGSKA (reference sequence). CDR3 in DNA: TGCAGTGCTCGGATTGGACTAGCGTCCTACGAGCAGTACTTC. Its protein is CSARIGLASYEQYF.

The rearrangement joins TRBV9 to TRBJ1-2, with D uncertain. Between the trimmed V and J ends, which lost 4 bases and 2 bases, there was a span of 9 bases. Germline assignment: CDR1 SGDLS and CDR2 YYNGEE. This CDR3 comprises 13 residues. CDR3 DNA: TGTGCCAGCAGCTCACCTTTAAACTATGGCTACACCTTC. Its protein product is CASSSPLNYGYTF.

This clonotype was observed a single time. CDR3 sequence (DNA): TGTGCCAGCAGCTTTAATGTCGTGGGAGGGTCCACGACATACTACAATGAGCAGTTCTTC. It codes for CASSFNVVGGSTTYYNEQFF. This chain connects TRBV7-9 to TRBJ2-1, with 7 positions matching TRBD2. The CDR3 totals 20 residues. Trimming at V came to 3 bases and at J to 3 bases, leaving 20 bases not matched to a gene. Germline V lookup: CDR1 SEHNR, CDR2 FQNEAQ (reference sequence). Together with reference TRBV7-9 and TRBJ2-1, the CDR3 gives the full variable domain: DTGVSQNPRHKITKRGQNVTFRCDPISEHNRLYWYRQTLGQGPEFLTYFQNEAQLEKSRLLSDRFSAERPKGSFSTLEIQRTEQGDSAMYLCASSFNVVGGSTTYYNEQFFGPGTRLTVL.

This chain uses TRBV12-3 or TRBV12-4 with TRBJ2-5, with D unclear. CDR3 length: 11 residues. V lost 6 bases and J lost 4, with 6 bases in between. The CDR3 protein is CASRDSETQYF. Written as DNA, the CDR3 is TGTGCCAGCAGAGATTCAGAGACCCAGTACTTC.

The sample holds a few counts of this clonotype. The chain carries TRBV27 and TRBJ1-2, with D unresolved. The V end lost 5 bases, the J end lost 7 bases, and 17 bases lay between the germline ends. This CDR3 comprises 14 residues. Germline CDR1 MNHEY, CDR2 SMNVEV (reference sequence). The CDR3 sequence is CASSTAPATGGYTF. For the CDR3, the DNA is TGTGCCAGCAGTACGGCGCCAGCAACGGGTGGCTACACCTTC.

A few counts support this clonotype. The V and J genes are TRBV3-1 and TRBJ2-2, with D possibly being TRBD2 (6 bases). Trimming cost V 4 bases and J 5 bases, with 11 bases left between them. This CDR3 comprises 14 residues. Germline V gene lookup returns CDR1 LGHDT and CDR2 YNNKEL (reference sequence). The CDR3 here is CASSPNRGTGELFF. The CDR3, as DNA: TGTGCCAGCAGCCCAAACCGGGGGACCGGGGAGCTGTTTTTT.

This clonotype came up once. V gene TRBV9 combines with J gene TRBJ2-3; tentatively, D is TRBD2 (6 bases). Trimming pared 3 bases from V and 0 bases from J, leaving 11 bases between. The germline V gene has CDR1 SGDLS and CDR2 YYNGEE. The CDR3 totals 15 residues. The CDR3 bases are TGTGCCAGCAGCGCGACCGGGACTAGCACAGATACGCAGTATTTT. Protein product: CASSATGTSTDTQYF.

This clonotype was seen a few times. The rearrangement uses TRBV6-1 and TRBJ2-5, with D perhaps TRBD1 (5 bases). The V end was cut by 4 bases, the J end by 5 bases, with 8 bases between. Germline CDR1 and CDR2: MNHNS and SASEGT. This CDR3 is 12 amino acids long. The CDR3 sequence is CASSAQGETQYF. In nucleotides, the CDR3 is TGTGCCAGCAGTGCCCAGGGTGAGACCCAGTACTTC.

On this clonotype: Just one base apart from a much larger clone, this may be a read error. The chain is built from TRBV4-3 and TRBJ2-1; D possibly corresponds to TRBD2 (7 bases). The CDR3 totals 16 residues. The germline V and J ends were trimmed by 4 bases and 3 bases, with 16 bases remaining between them. Germline-derived CDR1 and CDR2 are LGHNA and YSLEER. The CDR3 sequence: CASSRERGGIYNEQFF. The CDR3 DNA follows: TGCGCCAGCAGCCGAGAGCGCGGGGGCATCTACAATGAGCAGTTCTTC.

This clonotype was seen only a few times. The V call is TRBV6-6, the J call TRBJ2-1, with D unresolved. The ends were cut back, 4 bases at V and 4 bases at J, with 8 bases in the middle. Looked up from germline, CDR1 is MNHNY and CDR2 is SVGAGI (reference sequence). The CDR3 is 13 amino acids. The CDR3 protein is CASSSWRYNEQFF. The CDR3 DNA reads as TGTGCCAGCAGTTCGTGGAGATACAATGAGCAGTTCTTC.